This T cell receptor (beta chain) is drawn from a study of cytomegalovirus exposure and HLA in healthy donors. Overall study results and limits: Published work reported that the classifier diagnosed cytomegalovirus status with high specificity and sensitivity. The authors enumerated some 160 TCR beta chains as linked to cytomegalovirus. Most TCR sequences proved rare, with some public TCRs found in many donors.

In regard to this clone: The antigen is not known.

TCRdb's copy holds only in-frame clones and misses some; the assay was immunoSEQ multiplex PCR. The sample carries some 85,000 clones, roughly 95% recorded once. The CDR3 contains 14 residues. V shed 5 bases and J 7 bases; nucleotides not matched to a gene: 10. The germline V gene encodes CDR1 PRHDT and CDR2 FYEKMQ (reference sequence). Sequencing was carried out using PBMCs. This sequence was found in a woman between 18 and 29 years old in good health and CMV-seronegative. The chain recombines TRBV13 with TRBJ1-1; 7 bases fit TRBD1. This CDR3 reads CASSHPGQQDEAFF. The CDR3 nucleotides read TGTGCCAGCAGCCACCCGGGACAGCAAGATGAAGCTTTCTTT. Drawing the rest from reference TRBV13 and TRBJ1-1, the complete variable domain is AAGVIQSPRHLIKEKRETATLKCYPIPRHDTVYWYQQGPGQDPQFLISFYEKMQSDKGSIPDRFSAQQFSDYHSELNMSSLELGDSALYFCASSHPGQQDEAFFGQGTRLTVV.